This section outlines one T cell receptor beta chain sequence together with its context. The V gene's germline CDR1 is SGHVS and CDR2 FQNEAQ. This CDR3 contains 14 residues. V lost 1 base, J lost 7 bases, and 13 bases lay in between. TCRdb's table, derived via immunoSEQ multiplex PCR, lists solely in-frame clones and lacks some. Among under 600,000 clones, roughly 97% were seen once, and the ten largest hold 0.055% to 0.07%. This specimen belongs to a study of shared clonotypes between healthy human individuals. Overall study context: Donors, aged 18 to 49, were a couple of women and three men. Each donor had three CD4 naive, three CD4 memory, two CD8 naive and one CD8 memory plate.

J is TRBJ1-2 and V is TRBV7-8; a possible D gene is TRBD1 (6 bases). Sequencing was done on a sample of naive CD4+ T cells sorted from blood. Subset described: CD45RA+ positively selected. This TCR came from a woman aged 25 to 39 in good health. CDR3 sequence reads: CASSLDKGVGGYTF. For the CDR3, the DNA is TGTGCCAGCAGCTTAGACAAGGGGGTCGGTGGCTACACCTTC.